This T cell receptor (beta chain) is drawn from a study of blood T cell repertoires in COVID-19. Background on the study: The origin of the acute and convalescent COVID-19 samples was the United States, Italy and Spain. PBMCs, B-cell-depleted T cells, or T cells provided the cDNA or gDNA that made up the material.

This clone was picked up a small number of times. Germline CDR1 reads SGDLS; CDR2 reads YYNGEE. The CDR3 is 14 amino acids. Trimming took off 0 bases at V and 2 bases at J, with 8 bases between the two ends. In the authors' workflow: Cell counts per sample came from amplifying reference gene primers. Using immunoSEQ multiplex PCR, the repertoire was profiled, and TCRdb retains in-frame clones only, with some absent. From that table come the V and J calls and clone size; the DNA was used to work out D and trimming. This repertoire shows about 250,000 clones, approximately 92% found once; its top ten account for 4% to 5%.

The chain uses TRBV9 and TRBJ1-2, with D perhaps matching TRBD1 (5 bases). The sequence was collected from a woman in her thirties or forties who had recovered from COVID-19. The material sequenced was peripheral blood. CDR3 amino acids: CASSVAGANYGYTF. DNA for the CDR3: TGTGCCAGCAGCGTAGCTGGGGCCAACTATGGCTACACCTTC.